This record covers a single T cell receptor beta chain. Trimming removed 3 bases from V and 11 bases from J; junction bases left unmatched: 9. The CDR3 has 13 residues. Germline V gene lookup returns CDR1 MNHEY and CDR2 SVGEGT. The data originate from a study of blood T cell repertoires in COVID-19. The assay was immunoSEQ multiplex PCR, and TCRdb's table has in-frame clones only and misses some. Among 180,000 or so clones listed, about 85% were seen once. The chain links TRBV6-2 or TRBV6-3 to TRBJ1-1; TRBD1 agrees at 7 bases. This TCR came from a woman aged 80 or over in a cohort sampled during active or convalescent COVID-19. The source material was peripheral blood. The CDR3 region has the DNA TGTGCCAGCAGTTATCTTGGGCAGGGGGATGCTTTCTTT. Translated: CASSYLGQGDAFF.